Sequencing of this TCR beta chain was carried out in a study of OX40 agonist ivuxolimab in advanced cancers. Germline V CDR1 and CDR2: MNHNS, SASEGT. The V end lost 4 bases, the J end lost 3 bases, and 9 bases lay between the germline ends. The CDR3 sequence is 13 residues long. The protocol was immunoSEQ multiplex PCR, while the TCRdb copy is restricted to in-frame clones and leaves out a portion. The sample includes approximately 52,000 clones, 75% to 85% of them seen just once. The receptor comes from an adult with an advanced solid tumor such as melanoma, head and neck, liver or kidney cancer. This chain joins TRBV6-1 and TRBJ1-2; D is undetermined. The starting material was CD4+ or CD8+ T cells sorted from blood, obtained in a trial of the OX40 agonist ivuxolimab. The CDR3 bases are TGTGCCAGCAGTGCGGGGAGTCACTATGGCTACACCTTC. This codes for CASSAGSHYGYTF.